The 21 T cell receptor beta chains given below trace back to one sample, sequenced in a study of blood T cell repertoires in COVID-19. Produced via immunoSEQ multiplex PCR; TCRdb's table is partial and in-frame only. The sample records 250,000 or so clones, about four fifths being singletons. The sequenced sample was PBMCs or T cells enriched from blood (not recorded which). The receptors were gathered from a woman between 40 and 50 years old who had been exposed to COVID-19.

The chain employs TRBV7-9 and TRBJ1-5, with D unresolved. Trimming took 5 bases from V and 7 from J, leaving 12 bases between them. This CDR3 is 13 amino acids long. Germline V gene sequence: CDR1 SEHNR, CDR2 FQNEAQ (reference sequence). The CDR3 is CASSLPTGQPQHF. As DNA, the CDR3 is TGTGCCAGCAGCCTTCCGACGGGACAGCCCCAGCATTTT.

The J gene is TRBJ2-7, the V gene TRBV9, with a possible D match to TRBD2 (5 bases). V was pared by 4 bases and J by 3 bases, with 14 bases between. The CDR3 loop spans 14 amino acids. Germline CDR1 SGDLS, CDR2 YYNGEE. CDR3 in amino acids: CASSPTPGVYEQYF. Here the CDR3 DNA reads TGTGCCAGCAGCCCAACACCCGGGGTCTACGAGCAGTACTTC.

Only one count was recorded for this clone. The chain employs TRBV5-1 and TRBJ1-1, with 10 bases lining up with TRBD1. The CDR3 contains 14 residues. The V gene's germline CDR1 is SGHRS and CDR2 YFSETQ. The junction had 6 bases not matched to a gene; V was cut back by 5 bases and J by 5 bases. The CDR3 sequence: CASRKGQGGTEAFF. CDR3 coding DNA: TGCGCCAGCAGAAAAGGACAGGGGGGAACTGAAGCTTTCTTT.

The V gene is TRBV5-8, the J gene TRBJ1-3, with 7 bases that match TRBD1. CDR3 length: 15 residues. Germline V CDR1 and CDR2: SGHTS, YDEGEE. The V gene end was trimmed by 0 bases and the J gene end by 8 bases; junction bases not matched to a gene: 8. CDR3 sequence (DNA): TGTGCCAGCAGCTTGGCAGGGGACAGCCGTTACACCATATATTTT. Translating it yields CASSLAGDSRYTIYF.

The sample holds one count of this clone. V and J are TRBV7-9 and TRBJ1-2, with 7 bases identical to TRBD1. The CDR3 runs 14 residues. Per the germline V gene, CDR1 is SEHNR and CDR2 is FQNEAQ (reference sequence). V was clipped by 5 bases and J by 3 bases; unmatched bases: 6. The CDR3 reads CASSQTGYDYGYTF. Here the CDR3 DNA reads TGTGCCAGCAGCCAGACAGGGTATGACTATGGCTACACCTTC.

The chain couples TRBV7-2 to TRBJ2-7; 11 bases are a match to TRBD2. Looked up from germline, CDR1 is SGHTA and CDR2 is FQGNSA. V lost 8 bases and J lost 7; bases outside the gene matches: 10. The CDR3 has 14 amino acids. The CDR3 bases are TGTGCCAGCCGACTAGCGGGACAACTACGGGAGCAGTACTTC. Its translation is CASRLAGQLREQYF. The full variable domain, its missing parts supplied by reference TRBV7-2 and TRBJ2-7, is GAGVSQSPSNKVTEKGKDVELRCDPISGHTALYWYRQSLGQGLEFLIYFQGNSAPDKSGLPSDRFSAERTGGSVSTLTIQRTQQEDSAVYLCASRLAGQLREQYFGPGTRLTVT.

V gene TRBV24-1 combines with J gene TRBJ2-3, with a tentative D call TRBD2 (5 bases). CDR1 KGHDR and CDR2 SFDVKD come from the germline V gene. CDR3 length: 13 amino acids. Trimming took off 5 bases at V and 9 bases at J, with 14 bases between the two ends. CDR3 in amino acids: CATSVKGTGTQYF. The CDR3 nucleotides are TGTGCCACCAGTGTTAAGGGAACGGGAACGCAGTATTTT.

The chain employs TRBV30 and TRBJ1-1; D is unresolved. CDR1 is GTSNPN, CDR2 SVGIG, per germline (reference sequence). The length of the CDR3 is 13 residues. Trimming left V 0 bases short and J 8 bases short, with 13 bases between. CDR3: CAWSVARGGEAFF. The CDR3, as DNA: TGTGCCTGGAGTGTAGCCCGCGGTGGGGAAGCTTTCTTT. Combining the CDR3 with reference TRBV30 and TRBJ1-1 gives the whole variable domain SQTIHQWPATLVQPVGSPLSLECTVEGTSNPNLYWYRQAAGRGLQLLFYSVGIGQISSEVPQNLSASRPQDRQFILSSKKLLLSDSGFYLCAWSVARGGEAFFGQGTRLTVV.

The gene calls are TRBV5-8 and TRBJ1-6; 7 bases are shared with TRBD1. Germline CDR1 SGHTS, CDR2 YDEGEE. The CDR3 has 17 residues. V shed 0 bases and J 9 bases; nucleotides not matched to a gene: 12. CDR3 sequence (DNA): TGTGCCAGCAGCTTGGGGGACGGGCAGGGGGTTACTTCACCCCTCCACTTT. Its protein is CASSLGDGQGVTSPLHF.

This clone was seen a few times. The genes are TRBV11-2 and TRBJ1-4, with 8 bases aligning to TRBD1. V was pared by 2 bases and J by 7 bases, with 18 bases of the junction left unmatched. The CDR3 is 19 residues long. The germline V gene encodes CDR1 SGHAT and CDR2 FQNNGV. Here the CDR3 DNA reads TGTGCCAGCAGCTTAAATCCCTCTATTGGGCAGGGGGCTTTTGAAAAACTGTTTTTT. Translation: CASSLNPSIGQGAFEKLFF.

The chain employs TRBV2 and TRBJ1-5; possible D gene TRBD1, 5 bases. This CDR3 spans 12 amino acids. V lost 6 bases to trimming and J lost 5 bases, with 8 bases between them. Germline-derived CDR1 and CDR2 are SNHLY and FYNNEI. As DNA, the CDR3 is TGTGCCAGCAGGACAGATTATCAGCCCCAGCATTTT. Its protein is CASRTDYQPQHF.

J is TRBJ1-2 and V is TRBV28; TRBD1 agrees at 7 bases. The CDR3 is 13 residues long. With V trimmed by 4 bases and J by 8 bases, 7 bases remained unmatched. Germline V gene lookup returns CDR1 MDHEN and CDR2 SYDVKM. CDR3 sequence (DNA): TGTGCCAGCAGTTCAGGACAGGCAGGAGGCTACACCTTC. Residues: CASSSGQAGGYTF.

The J gene is TRBJ2-3, the V gene TRBV4-1; D is possibly TRBD1 (6 bases). V gave up 0 bases and J gave up 5 bases, with 15 bases separating them. CDR3 size: 16 residues. Germline CDR1 reads MGHRA; CDR2 reads YSYEKL. CDR3 DNA sequence: TGCGCCAGCAGCCAAGAACCCCAGGGGTGGGGAGATACGCAGTATTTT. It yields the protein CASSQEPQGWGDTQYF.

This clone was seen only once. The V call is TRBV20-1, the J call TRBJ1-1, with 7 bases aligning to TRBD1. The CDR3 is 13 residues long. Germline V gene data show CDR1 as DFQATT and CDR2 as SNEGSKA (reference sequence). J was trimmed by 4 bases and V by 3 bases; bases with no gene match: 5. CDR3 amino acids: CSASSGGVTEAFF. The CDR3 nucleotides read TGCAGTGCTAGTTCAGGGGGAGTCACTGAAGCTTTCTTT.

V is TRBV6-5 and J is TRBJ2-4; possible D gene TRBD2, 5 bases. Per the germline V gene, CDR1 is MNHEY and CDR2 is SVGAGI. This CDR3 spans 13 amino acids. V dropped 2 bases and J dropped 5 bases, with 7 bases sitting between them. The CDR3: CASSYGEQNIQYF. The CDR3 coding sequence is TGTGCCAGCAGTTACGGGGAGCAAAACATTCAGTACTTC.

The genes are TRBV5-1 and TRBJ1-6; maybe TRBD1 (6 bases). The germline CDR1 and CDR2 sequences are SGHRS and YFSETQ. The CDR3 covers 17 residues. Trimming pared 4 bases from V and 3 bases from J, leaving 17 bases between. CDR3 protein: CASSTQGTSDYNSPLHF. The CDR3 DNA follows: TGCGCCAGCAGCACACAGGGAACATCTGACTATAATTCACCCCTCCACTTT.

The chain combines TRBV5-4 with TRBJ1-4; 8 bases are shared with TRBD1. The CDR3 sequence is 15 residues long. With V trimmed by 4 bases and J by 2 bases, 4 bases remained unmatched. CDR1 and CDR2 (germline): SGHNT, YYREEE (reference sequence). CDR3 region: CASSTGGGTNEKLFF. CDR3 bases: TGTGCCAGCAGCACAGGGGGAGGCACTAATGAAAAACTGTTTTTT.

This chain connects TRBV6-2 or TRBV6-3 to TRBJ1-4; D unclear. CDR3 length equals 13 residues. Between the trimmed V and J ends, which lost 4 bases and 7 bases, there was a span of 10 bases. Per germline, CDR1 MNHEY and CDR2 SVGEGT. The CDR3: CASSSPPVEKLFF. CDR3 in DNA: TGTGCCAGCAGTTCTCCCCCGGTTGAAAAACTGTTTTTT.

In this sample, this clone turned up a few times. The chain links TRBV10-3 to TRBJ2-5; 10 bases align to TRBD1. V lost 5 bases and J lost 2; bases outside the gene matches: 8. The CDR3 runs to 16 residues. Germline V gives CDR1 ENHRY, CDR2 SYGVKD. CDR3 region: CAISMPGTGVQETQYF. CDR3 DNA sequence: TGTGCCATCAGTATGCCCGGGACAGGGGTACAAGAGACCCAGTACTTC.

This chain links TRBV11-3 with TRBJ2-7; 11 nucleotides agree with TRBD2. The length of the CDR3 is 14 residues. Germline CDR1 reads SGHNT; CDR2 reads YENEEA. The trim removed 5 bases at V and 2 bases at J, leaving 2 bases unmatched. As DNA, the CDR3 is TGTGCCAGCAGCCGGACTAGCGGGCCCTACGAGCAGTACTTC. Amino acids: CASSRTSGPYEQYF.

The CDR3 bases are TGCGCCAGCAGCTTGGCCGACGGCAGGGTACCCGAAAAACTGTTTTTT. Protein product: CASSLADGRVPEKLFF. The chain carries TRBV5-1 and TRBJ1-4; D may be TRBD1 (5 bases). Germline-derived CDR1 and CDR2 are SGHRS and YFSETQ. The CDR3 contains 16 residues. V dropped 0 bases and J dropped 8 bases, with 17 bases sitting between them.